Ten or more counts support the clone carrying this T cell receptor beta chain. Its cognate antigen is unknown. This sample's time point: sample taken at primary tumor resection. Tumor, nontumor lung or frozen PBMC supplied whole RNA that was sequenced unsorted. The source of the sample is a study of spatial heterogeneity in lung cancer. Overall study context: Consistently, beta-chain sequences turned up in larger numbers than alpha-chain sequences did. Bulk RNA-seq from matched material yielded a T cell module score that correlated strongly with TCR transcript counts in tumor regions. General study findings and limits: The study found that expanded intratumoral alpha and beta TCR counts tracked tumor mutation counts.

TCRdb used MiXCR to reprocess the 5' RACE reads, holding one entry per CDR3 protein. The sample lists 20,000 or so distinct CDR3 sequences, around 8.1% occurring once. The sequence came from a male donor with early-stage non-small cell lung cancer. Source: lung tumor tissue, taken at surgery.

The CDR3 spells CSARGGQEAFF. CDR3 DNA sequence: TGCAGTGCTAGAGGGGGACAGGAAGCTTTCTTT. The chain uses TRBV20-1 and TRBJ1-1; 7 positions agree with TRBD1. The CDR3 contains 11 residues. With 1 base clipped from V and 8 bases from J, the junction kept 1 base outside the gene matches. Germline CDR1 and CDR2: DFQATT and SNEGSKA (reference sequence).